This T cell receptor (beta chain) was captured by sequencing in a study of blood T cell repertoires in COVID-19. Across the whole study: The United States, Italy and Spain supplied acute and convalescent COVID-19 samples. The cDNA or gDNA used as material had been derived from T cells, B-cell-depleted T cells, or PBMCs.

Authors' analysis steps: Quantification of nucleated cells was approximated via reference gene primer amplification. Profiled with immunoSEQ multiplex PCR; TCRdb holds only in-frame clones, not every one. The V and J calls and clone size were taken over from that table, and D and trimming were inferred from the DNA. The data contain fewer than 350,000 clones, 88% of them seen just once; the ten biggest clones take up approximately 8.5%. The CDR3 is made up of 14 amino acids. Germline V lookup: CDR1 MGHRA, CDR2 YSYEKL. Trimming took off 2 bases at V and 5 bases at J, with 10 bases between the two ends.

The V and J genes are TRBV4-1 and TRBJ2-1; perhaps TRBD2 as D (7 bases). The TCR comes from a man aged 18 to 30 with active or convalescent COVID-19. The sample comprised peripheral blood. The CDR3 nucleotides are TGCGCCAGCAGCCAAATAGGGGGGGACAATGAGCAGTTCTTC. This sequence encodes CASSQIGGDNEQFF.